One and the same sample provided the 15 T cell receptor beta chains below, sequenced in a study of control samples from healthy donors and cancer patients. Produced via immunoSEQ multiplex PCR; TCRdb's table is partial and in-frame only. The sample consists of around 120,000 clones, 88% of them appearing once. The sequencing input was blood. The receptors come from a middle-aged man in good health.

The CDR3 DNA reads as TGTGCCAGCAGCCAGGACAGCGTTTACAATGAGCAGTTCTTC. Residues: CASSQDSVYNEQFF. V is TRBV27 and J is TRBJ2-1; weak D call: TRBD1 (6 bases). V lost 6 bases to trimming and J lost 4 bases, with 13 bases between them. This CDR3 is 14 amino acids long. CDR1 and CDR2 from the germline V gene are MNHEY and SMNVEV (reference sequence).

The CDR3 spells CASSLDTGYTF. In nucleotides, the CDR3 is TGCGCCAGCAGCCTTGACACCGGCTACACCTTC. V usage is TRBV5-1 and J usage is TRBJ1-2; D call uncertain. Per germline, CDR1 SGHRS and CDR2 YFSETQ. V was cut by 4 bases and J by 8 bases, with 9 bases left in between. The CDR3 covers 11 residues.

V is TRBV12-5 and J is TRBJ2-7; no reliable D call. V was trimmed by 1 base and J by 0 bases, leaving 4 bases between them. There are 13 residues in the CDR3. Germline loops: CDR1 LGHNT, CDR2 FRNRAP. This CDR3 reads CASGLADSYEQYF. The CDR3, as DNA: TGTGCTAGTGGTTTGGCAGACTCCTACGAGCAGTACTTC.

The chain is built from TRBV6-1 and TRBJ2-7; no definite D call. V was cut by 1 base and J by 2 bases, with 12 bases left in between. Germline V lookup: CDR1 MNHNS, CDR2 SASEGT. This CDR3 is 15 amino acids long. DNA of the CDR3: TGTGCCAGCAGTGAAGACGGCAGGCCAGCCTACGAGCAGTACTTC. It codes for CASSEDGRPAYEQYF.

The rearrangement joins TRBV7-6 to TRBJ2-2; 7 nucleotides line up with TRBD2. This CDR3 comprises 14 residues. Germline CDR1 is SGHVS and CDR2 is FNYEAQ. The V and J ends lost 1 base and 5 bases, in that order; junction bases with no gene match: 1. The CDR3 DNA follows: TGTGCCAGCAGCTTAGAGGGAGGGACCGGGGAGCTGTTTTTT. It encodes CASSLEGGTGELFF.

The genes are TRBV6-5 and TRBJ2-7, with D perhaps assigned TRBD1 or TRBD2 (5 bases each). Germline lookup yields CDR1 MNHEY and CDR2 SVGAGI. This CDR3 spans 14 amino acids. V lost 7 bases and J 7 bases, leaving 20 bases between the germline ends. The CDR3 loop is CASTTGRDGQEQYF. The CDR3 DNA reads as TGTGCCAGCACCACCGGACGGGACGGTCAAGAGCAGTACTTC.

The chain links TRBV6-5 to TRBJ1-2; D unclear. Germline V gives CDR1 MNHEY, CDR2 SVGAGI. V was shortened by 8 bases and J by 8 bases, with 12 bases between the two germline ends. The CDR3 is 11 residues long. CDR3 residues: CASRYDTGYTF. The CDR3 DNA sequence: TGTGCCAGCCGCTACGACACCGGCTACACCTTC.

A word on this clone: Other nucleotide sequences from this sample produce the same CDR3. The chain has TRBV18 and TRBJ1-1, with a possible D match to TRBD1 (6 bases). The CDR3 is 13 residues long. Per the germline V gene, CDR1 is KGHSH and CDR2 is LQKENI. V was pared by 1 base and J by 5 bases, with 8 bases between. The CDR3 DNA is TGTGCCAGCTCACCACTACAGGGAACTGAAGCTTTCTTT. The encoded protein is CASSPLQGTEAFF. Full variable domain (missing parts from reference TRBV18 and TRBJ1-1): NAGVMQNPRHLVRRRGQEARLRCSPMKGHSHVYWYRQLPEEGLKFMVYLQKENIIDESGMPKERFSAEFPKEGPSILRIQQVVRGDSAAYFCASSPLQGTEAFFGQGTRLTVV.

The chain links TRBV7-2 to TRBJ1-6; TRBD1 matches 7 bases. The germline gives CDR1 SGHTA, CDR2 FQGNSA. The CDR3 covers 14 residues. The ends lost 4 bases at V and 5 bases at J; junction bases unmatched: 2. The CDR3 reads CASSSGTDNSPLHF. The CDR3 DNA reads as TGTGCCAGCAGCTCCGGGACAGATAATTCACCCCTCCACTTT.

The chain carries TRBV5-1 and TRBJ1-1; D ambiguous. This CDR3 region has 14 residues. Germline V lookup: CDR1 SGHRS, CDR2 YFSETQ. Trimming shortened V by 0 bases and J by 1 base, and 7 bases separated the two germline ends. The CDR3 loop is CASSLAAANTEAFF. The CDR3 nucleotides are TGCGCCAGCAGCTTGGCTGCCGCGAACACTGAAGCTTTCTTT.

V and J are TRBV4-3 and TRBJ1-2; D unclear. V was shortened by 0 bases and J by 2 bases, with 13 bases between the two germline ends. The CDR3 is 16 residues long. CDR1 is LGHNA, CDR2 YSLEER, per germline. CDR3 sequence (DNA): TGCGCCAGCAGCCAAGACGCAGTCAGACGAAACTATGGCTACACCTTC. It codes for CASSQDAVRRNYGYTF.

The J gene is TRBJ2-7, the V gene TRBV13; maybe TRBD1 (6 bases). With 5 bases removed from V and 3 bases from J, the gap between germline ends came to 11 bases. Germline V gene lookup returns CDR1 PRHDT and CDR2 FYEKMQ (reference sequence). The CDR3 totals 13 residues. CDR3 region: CASSTRTDYEQYF. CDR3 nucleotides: TGTGCCAGCAGCACCAGGACAGACTACGAGCAGTACTTC.

CDR3: CASSYSAGNTEAFF. The CDR3 coding sequence is TGTGCCAGCAGTTACTCGGCGGGGAACACTGAAGCTTTCTTT. The chain joins TRBV6-5 to TRBJ1-1; no clear D. The germline V gene encodes CDR1 MNHEY and CDR2 SVGAGI. V lost 0 bases and J 1 base, leaving 6 bases between the germline ends. This CDR3 has 14 residues.

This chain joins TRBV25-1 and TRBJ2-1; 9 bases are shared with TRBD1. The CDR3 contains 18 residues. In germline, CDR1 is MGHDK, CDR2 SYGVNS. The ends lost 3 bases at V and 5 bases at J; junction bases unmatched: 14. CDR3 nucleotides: TGTGCCAGCAGTGAGCCCCCCGGGACAGGGCACCATAACAATGAGCAGTTCTTC. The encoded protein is CASSEPPGTGHHNNEQFF.

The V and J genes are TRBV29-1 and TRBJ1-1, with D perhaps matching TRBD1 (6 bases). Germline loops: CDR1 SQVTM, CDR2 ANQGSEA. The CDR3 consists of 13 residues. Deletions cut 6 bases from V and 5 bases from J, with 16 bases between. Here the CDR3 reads CSVRKGGGTEAFF. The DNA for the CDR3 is TGCAGCGTCCGAAAAGGGGGTGGGACTGAAGCTTTCTTT.